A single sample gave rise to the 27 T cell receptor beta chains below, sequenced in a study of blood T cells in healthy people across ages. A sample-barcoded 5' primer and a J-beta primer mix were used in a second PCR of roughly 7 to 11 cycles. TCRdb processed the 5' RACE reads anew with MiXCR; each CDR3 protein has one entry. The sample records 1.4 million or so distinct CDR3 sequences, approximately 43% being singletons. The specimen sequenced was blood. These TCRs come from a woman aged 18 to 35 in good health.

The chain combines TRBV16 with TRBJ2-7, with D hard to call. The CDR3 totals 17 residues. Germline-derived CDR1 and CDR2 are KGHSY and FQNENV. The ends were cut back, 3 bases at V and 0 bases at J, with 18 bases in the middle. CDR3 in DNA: TGTGCCAGCAGCCAGAGCTTCTCGACTGATAGCTCCTACGAGCAGTACTTC. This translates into CASSQSFSTDSSYEQYF. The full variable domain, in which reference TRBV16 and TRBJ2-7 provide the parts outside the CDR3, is GEEVAQTPKHLVRGEGQKAKLYCAPIKGHSYVFWYQQVLKNEFKFLISFQNENVFDETGMPKERFSAKCLPNSPCSLEIQATKLEDSAVYFCASSQSFSTDSSYEQYFGPGTRLTVT.

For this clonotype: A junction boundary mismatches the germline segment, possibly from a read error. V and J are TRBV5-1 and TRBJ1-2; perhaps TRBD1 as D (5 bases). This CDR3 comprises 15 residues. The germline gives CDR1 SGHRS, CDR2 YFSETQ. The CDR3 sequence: CASSLAHTGQNGYTF. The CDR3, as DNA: TGTGCCAGCAGCTTAGCCCATACGGGGCAGAATGGCTACACCTTC.

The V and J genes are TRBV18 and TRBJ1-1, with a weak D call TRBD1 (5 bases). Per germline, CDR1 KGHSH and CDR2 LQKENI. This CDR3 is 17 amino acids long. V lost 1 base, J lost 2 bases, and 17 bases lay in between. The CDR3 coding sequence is TGTGCCAGCTCACCACGACGGGGGTTAGGGGTTAACACTGAAGCTTTCTTT. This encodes CASSPRRGLGVNTEAFF. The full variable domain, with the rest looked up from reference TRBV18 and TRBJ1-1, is NAGVMQNPRHLVRRRGQEARLRCSPMKGHSHVYWYRQLPEEGLKFMVYLQKENIIDESGMPKERFSAEFPKEGPSILRIQQVVRGDSAAYFCASSPRRGLGVNTEAFFGQGTRLTVV.

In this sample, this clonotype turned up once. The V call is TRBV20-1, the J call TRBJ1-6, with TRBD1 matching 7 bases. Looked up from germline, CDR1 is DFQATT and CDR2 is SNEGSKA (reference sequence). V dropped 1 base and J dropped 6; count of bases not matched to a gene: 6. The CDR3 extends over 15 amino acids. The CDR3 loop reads CSARAAGQLNSPLHF. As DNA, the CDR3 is TGCAGTGCTAGAGCTGCGGGACAGCTTAATTCACCCCTCCACTTT.

The DNA of the CDR3 is TGTGCCAGCAGTTTTTTCGCAGGCGCTGCCGGCTACGAGCAGTACTTC. It encodes CASSFFAGAAGYEQYF. This chain links TRBV6-2 or TRBV6-3 with TRBJ2-4, with D uncertain. The end of the DNA aligns better with TRBJ2-7, so the J call may be wrong. This CDR3 comprises 16 residues. The germline gives CDR1 MNHEY, CDR2 SVGEGT.

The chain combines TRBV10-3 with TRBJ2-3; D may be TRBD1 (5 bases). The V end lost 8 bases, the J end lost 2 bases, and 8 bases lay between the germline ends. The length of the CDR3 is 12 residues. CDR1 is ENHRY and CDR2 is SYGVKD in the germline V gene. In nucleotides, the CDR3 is TGTGCCATCGAAGGGGACACAGATACGCAGTATTTT. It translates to CAIEGDTDTQYF.

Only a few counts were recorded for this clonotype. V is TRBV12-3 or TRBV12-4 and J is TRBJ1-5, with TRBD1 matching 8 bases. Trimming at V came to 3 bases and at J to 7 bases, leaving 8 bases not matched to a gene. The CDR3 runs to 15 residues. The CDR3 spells CASSFVGQGGQPQHF. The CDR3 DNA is TGTGCCAGCAGTTTCGTTGGACAGGGCGGCCAGCCCCAGCATTTT.

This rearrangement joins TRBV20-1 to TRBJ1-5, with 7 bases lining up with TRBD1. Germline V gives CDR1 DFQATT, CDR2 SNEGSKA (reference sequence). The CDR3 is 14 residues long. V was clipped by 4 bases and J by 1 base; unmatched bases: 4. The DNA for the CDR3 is TGCAGTGCTAAGGGGACAGCGAGCAATCAGCCCCAGCATTTT. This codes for CSAKGTASNQPQHF.

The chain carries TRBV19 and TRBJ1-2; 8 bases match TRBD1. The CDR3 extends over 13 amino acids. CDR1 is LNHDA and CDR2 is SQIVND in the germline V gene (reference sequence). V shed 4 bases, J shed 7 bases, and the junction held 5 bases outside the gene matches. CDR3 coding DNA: TGTGCCAGTAGTACGGACAGGGTCATTGGCTACACCTTC. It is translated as CASSTDRVIGYTF.

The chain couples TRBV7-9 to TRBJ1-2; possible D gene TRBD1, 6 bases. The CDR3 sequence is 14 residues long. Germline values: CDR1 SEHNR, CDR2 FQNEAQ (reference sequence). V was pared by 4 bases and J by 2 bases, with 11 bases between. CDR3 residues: CASSSSQGNYGYTF. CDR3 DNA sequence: TGTGCCAGCAGCTCGTCACAGGGAAACTATGGCTACACCTTC.

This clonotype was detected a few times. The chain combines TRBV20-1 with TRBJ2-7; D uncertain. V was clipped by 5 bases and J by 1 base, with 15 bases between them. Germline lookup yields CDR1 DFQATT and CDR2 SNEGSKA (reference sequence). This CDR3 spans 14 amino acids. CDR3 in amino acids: CSADDWIGSYEQYF. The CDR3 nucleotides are TGCAGTGCTGACGACTGGATTGGATCCTACGAGCAGTACTTC.

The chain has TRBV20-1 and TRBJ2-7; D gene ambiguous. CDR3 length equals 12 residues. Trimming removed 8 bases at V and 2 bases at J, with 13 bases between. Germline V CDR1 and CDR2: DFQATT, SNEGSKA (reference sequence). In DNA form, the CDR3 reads TGCAGTTCGACCGGGTCCGCCTACGAGCAGTACTTC. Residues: CSSTGSAYEQYF.

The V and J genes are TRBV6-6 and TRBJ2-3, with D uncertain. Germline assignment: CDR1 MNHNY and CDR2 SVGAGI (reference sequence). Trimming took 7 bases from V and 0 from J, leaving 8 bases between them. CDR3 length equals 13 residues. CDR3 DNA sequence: TGTGCCAGCATTAACCTTAGCACAGATACGCAGTATTTT. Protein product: CASINLSTDTQYF.

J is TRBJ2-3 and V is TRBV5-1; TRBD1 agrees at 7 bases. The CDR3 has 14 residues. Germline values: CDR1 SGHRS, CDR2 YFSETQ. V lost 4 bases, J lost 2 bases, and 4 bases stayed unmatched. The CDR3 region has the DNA TGCGCCAGCAGCGGGGGACAGCACACAGATACGCAGTATTTT. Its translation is CASSGGQHTDTQYF.

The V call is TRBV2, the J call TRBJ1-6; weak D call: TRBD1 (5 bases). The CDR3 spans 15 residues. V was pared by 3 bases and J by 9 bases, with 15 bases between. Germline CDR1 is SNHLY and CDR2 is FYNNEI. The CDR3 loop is CASSEERTSSSPLHF. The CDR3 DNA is TGTGCCAGCAGTGAGGAGAGGACATCCAGTTCACCCCTCCACTTT.

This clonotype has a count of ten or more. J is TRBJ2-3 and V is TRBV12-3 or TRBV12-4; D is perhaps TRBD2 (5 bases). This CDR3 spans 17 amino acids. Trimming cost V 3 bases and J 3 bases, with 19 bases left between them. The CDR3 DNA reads TGTGCCAGCAGTTTTAAGACCCTAGCATCCGGTACAGATACGCAGTATTTT. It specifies CASSFKTLASGTDTQYF.

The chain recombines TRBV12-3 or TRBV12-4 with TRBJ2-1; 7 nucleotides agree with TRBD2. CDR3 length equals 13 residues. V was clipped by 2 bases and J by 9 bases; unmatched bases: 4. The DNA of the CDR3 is TGTGCCAGCAGTTTACTAGCGGTGGGTGAGCAGTTCTTC. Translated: CASSLLAVGEQFF.

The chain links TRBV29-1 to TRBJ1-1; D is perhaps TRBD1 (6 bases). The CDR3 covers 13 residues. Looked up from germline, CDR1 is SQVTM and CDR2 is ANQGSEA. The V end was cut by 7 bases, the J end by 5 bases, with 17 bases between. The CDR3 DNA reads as TGCAGCGCCATAAAGGGGGGGACAACTGAAGCTTTCTTT. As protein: CSAIKGGTTEAFF.

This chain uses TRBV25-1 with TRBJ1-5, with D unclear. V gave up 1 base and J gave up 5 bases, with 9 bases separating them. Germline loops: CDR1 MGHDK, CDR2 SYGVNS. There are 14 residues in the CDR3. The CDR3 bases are TGTGCCAGCAGTGAATCGGGCAGTCATCAGCCCCAGCATTTT. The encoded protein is CASSESGSHQPQHF.

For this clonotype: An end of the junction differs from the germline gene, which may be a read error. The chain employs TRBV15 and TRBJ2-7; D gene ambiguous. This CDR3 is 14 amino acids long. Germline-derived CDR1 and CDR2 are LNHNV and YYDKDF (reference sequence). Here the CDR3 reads CAISRVKVDNEQYF. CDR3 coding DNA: TGTGCCATCAGCAGAGTGAAGGTTGATAACGAGCAGTACTTC.

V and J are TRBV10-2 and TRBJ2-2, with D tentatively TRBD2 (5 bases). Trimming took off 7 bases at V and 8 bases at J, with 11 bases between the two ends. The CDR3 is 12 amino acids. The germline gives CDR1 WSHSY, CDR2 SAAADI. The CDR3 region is CASTRVGGELFF. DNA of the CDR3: TGCGCCAGCACGCGGGTTGGTGGGGAGCTGTTTTTT.

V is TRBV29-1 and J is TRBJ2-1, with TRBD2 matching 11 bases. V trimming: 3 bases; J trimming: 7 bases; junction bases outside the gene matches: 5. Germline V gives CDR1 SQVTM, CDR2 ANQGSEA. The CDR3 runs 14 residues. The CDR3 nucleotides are TGCAGCGTTGAGTGGCTAGCGGGAGGAAATGAGCAGTTCTTC. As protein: CSVEWLAGGNEQFF.

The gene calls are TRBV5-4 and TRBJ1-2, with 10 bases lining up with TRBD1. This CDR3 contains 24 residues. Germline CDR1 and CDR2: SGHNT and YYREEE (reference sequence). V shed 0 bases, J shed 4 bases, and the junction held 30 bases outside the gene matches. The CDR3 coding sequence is TGTGCCAGCAGCTTGGCGGCCCACAAAGCTGTAACATTGTGGGGACAGGGGCTGTCCTATGGCTACACCTTC. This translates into CASSLAAHKAVTLWGQGLSYGYTF.

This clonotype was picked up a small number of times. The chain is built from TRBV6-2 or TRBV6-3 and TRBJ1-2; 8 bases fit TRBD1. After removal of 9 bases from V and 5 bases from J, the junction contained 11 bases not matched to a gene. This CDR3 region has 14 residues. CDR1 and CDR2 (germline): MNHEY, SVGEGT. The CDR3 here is CASLDRAHSYGYTF. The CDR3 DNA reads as TGTGCCAGTCTGGACAGGGCACATTCATATGGCTACACCTTC.

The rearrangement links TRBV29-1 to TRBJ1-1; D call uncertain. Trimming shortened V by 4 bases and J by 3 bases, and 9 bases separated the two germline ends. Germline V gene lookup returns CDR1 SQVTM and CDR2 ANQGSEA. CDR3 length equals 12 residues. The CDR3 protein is CSVGGVHTEAFF. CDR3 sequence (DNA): TGCAGCGTTGGAGGCGTGCACACTGAAGCTTTCTTT.

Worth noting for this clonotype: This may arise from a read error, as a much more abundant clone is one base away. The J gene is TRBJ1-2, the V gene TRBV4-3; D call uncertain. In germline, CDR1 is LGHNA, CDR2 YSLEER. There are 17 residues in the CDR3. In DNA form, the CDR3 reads TGCGCCAGCAGCCAAGCGGTTCAGAGCTCCGCTAACCATGGCTACACCTTC. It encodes CASSQAVQSSANHGYTF.

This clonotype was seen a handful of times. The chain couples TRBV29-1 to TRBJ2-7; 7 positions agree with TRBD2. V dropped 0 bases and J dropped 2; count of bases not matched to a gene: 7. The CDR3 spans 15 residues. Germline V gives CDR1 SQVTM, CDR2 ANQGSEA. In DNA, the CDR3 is TGCAGCGTTGAAGATTGGGCTAGCGGACCCTACGAGCAGTACTTC. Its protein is CSVEDWASGPYEQYF.